The clone carrying this T cell receptor beta chain was observed once. Its antigen is not identified. Germline-derived CDR1 and CDR2 are SQVTM and ANQGSEA. V was clipped by 6 bases and J by 6 bases; unmatched bases: 8. The CDR3 totals 13 residues. The data belong to a study of blood T cells in healthy people across ages. The authors ran a second PCR of about 7 to 11 cycles using a sample-barcoded 5' primer and a J-beta primer mix. One entry per CDR3 protein, called by TCRdb with MiXCR from the 5' RACE reads. Seen here are over a million distinct CDR3 sequences, about 45% observed once, and the top ten hold under 5%. Points from the study as a whole: Roughly linearly, TCR beta diversity per million T cells fell as age increased.

The sequenced sample consisted of blood. The V call is TRBV29-1, the J call TRBJ1-5, with TRBD1 matching 7 bases. The clonotype was recovered from a woman aged 18-29 years in good health. The CDR3 DNA is TGCAGCGTCCAAGGGGGCGGGGGTCAGCCCCAGCATTTT. Amino acids: CSVQGGGGQPQHF.